This entry describes one T cell receptor beta chain. This record comes from a study of T cell responses to AZD1222 COVID-19 vaccine. Data came from immunoSEQ multiplex PCR; TCRdb stores just in-frame clones and leaves some out. The data hold 95,000 to 110,000 clones, with less than 95% observed a single time. V trimming: 6 bases; J trimming: 3 bases; junction bases outside the gene matches: 8. Germline-derived CDR1 and CDR2 are LNHNV and YYDKDF (reference sequence). The CDR3 covers 15 residues. The chain carries TRBV15 and TRBJ1-5; 7 positions match TRBD1. Sequences were derived from peripheral blood, sampled on day 0 of AZD1222 vaccination. This receptor was identified in an adult in good health. This chain's CDR3 is CATRNGQVYNQPQHF. The DNA of the CDR3 is TGTGCCACCAGAAATGGACAGGTCTACAATCAGCCCCAGCATTTT.